One and the same sample provided the 5 T cell receptor beta chains below, sequenced in a study of blood T cell repertoires in COVID-19 (dated by TCRdb to the early 2020s). The library was produced with the immunoSEQ multiplex PCR assay. TCRdb provides this immuneACCESS table in a form limited to in-frame rearrangements. Some clones are lacking; in checked studies, under half of them reflect an unresolved V gene, and why the rest are absent is not known. For this sample the table gives some 100,000 clones, of which approximately 80% were detected only once. The ten biggest clones cover 5.5% to 8.5% of the sample. Source material: peripheral blood. Receptor source: a woman between 50 and 59 years old with acute or convalescent COVID-19.

The rearrangement uses TRBV10-3 and TRBJ1-3; maybe TRBD1 (5 bases). CDR1 and CDR2 from the germline V gene are ENHRY and SYGVKD. V lost 7 bases and J lost 0, with 13 bases in between. CDR3 length: 15 amino acids. The CDR3 here is CAITRQIHSGNTIYF. As DNA, the CDR3 is TGTGCCATCACACGACAGATTCACTCTGGAAACACCATATATTTT.

The chain couples TRBV2 to TRBJ1-4; TRBD1 matches 9 bases. The CDR3 has 15 amino acids. CDR1 is SNHLY, CDR2 FYNNEI, per germline. V lost 1 base to trimming and J lost 8 bases; unmatched junction nucleotides: 5. The CDR3: CASSEGGTGNEKLFF. The CDR3 nucleotides are TGTGCCAGCAGTGAAGGAGGGACAGGGAACGAAAAACTGTTTTTT. Supplemented by reference TRBV2 and TRBJ1-4, the full variable domain reads EPEVTQTPSHQVTQMGQEVILRCVPISNHLYFYWYRQILGQKVEFLVSFYNNEISEKSEIFDDQFSVERPDGSNFTLKIRSTKLEDSAMYFCASSEGGTGNEKLFFGSGTQLSVL.

A few counts support this clone. The rearrangement links TRBV24-1 to TRBJ2-3, with a tentative D call TRBD1 (6 bases). V shed 4 bases and J shed 4 bases, with 14 bases lying between them. This CDR3 comprises 15 residues. CDR1 is KGHDR and CDR2 is SFDVKD in the germline V gene. In nucleotides, the CDR3 is TGTGCCACCAGTGACCTCAGGGGTTACTCAGATACGCAGTATTTT. It codes for CATSDLRGYSDTQYF.

This rearrangement joins TRBV6-5 to TRBJ1-4; TRBD1 aligns across 9 bases. Germline CDR1 is MNHEY and CDR2 is SVGAGI. The ends lost 6 bases at V and 6 bases at J; junction bases unmatched: 5. The length of the CDR3 is 14 residues. CDR3 amino acids: CASRVTGGDEKLFF. Written as DNA, the CDR3 is TGTGCCAGCAGGGTGACAGGGGGAGATGAAAAACTGTTTTTT.

This clone was counted a few times. The V gene is TRBV7-9, the J gene TRBJ1-3, with 9 bases that match TRBD1. Germline V lookup: CDR1 SEHNR, CDR2 FQNEAQ (reference sequence). With 2 bases clipped from V and 1 base from J, the junction kept 12 bases outside the gene matches. The CDR3 extends over 19 amino acids. CDR3: CASSLPIPGQGKSGNTIYF. CDR3 bases: TGTGCCAGCAGCTTACCCATACCGGGACAGGGTAAGTCTGGAAACACCATATATTTT.